These 10 T cell receptor beta chains were all obtained from the same sample, sequenced in a study of T cells in Graves' hyperthyroidism and ophthalmopathy. Amplified TCR beta CDR3 regions derived from RNA transcripts. The TCR CDR3 was amplified in a first-round RT-PCR using the HTBI primer set. TCRdb ran MiXCR on the multiplex PCR reads and lists one entry per CDR3 protein. The sample carries roughly 250,000 distinct CDR3 sequences, 20% to 25% recorded once. Sequencing used blood. These receptors all come from a man aged 25 to 45 with Graves' ophthalmopathy.

The chain uses TRBV16 and TRBJ1-5; D gene ambiguous. Germline assignment: CDR1 KGHSY and CDR2 FQNENV. The CDR3 has 16 residues. The V end lost 2 bases, the J end lost 0 bases, and 11 bases lay between the germline ends. The chain's CDR3 is CASSQGQANSNQPQHF. The CDR3 region has the DNA TGTGCCAGCAGCCAAGGGCAGGCAAATAGCAATCAGCCCCAGCATTTT. Drawing the rest from reference TRBV16 and TRBJ1-5, the complete variable domain is GEEVAQTPKHLVRGEGQKAKLYCAPIKGHSYVFWYQQVLKNEFKFLISFQNENVFDETGMPKERFSAKCLPNSPCSLEIQATKLEDSAVYFCASSQGQANSNQPQHFGDGTRLSIL.

The rearrangement joins TRBV5-6 to TRBJ2-2, with TRBD2 as a possible D gene (6 bases). V shed 4 bases and J shed 0 bases, with 13 bases lying between them. Looked up from germline, CDR1 is SGHDT and CDR2 is YYEEEE. This CDR3 has 16 amino acids. CDR3 sequence reads: CASSGGGGANTGELFF. The CDR3 coding sequence is TGTGCCAGCAGCGGAGGAGGAGGGGCGAACACCGGGGAGCTGTTTTTT.

This chain uses TRBV10-3 with TRBJ2-5; D may be TRBD1 or TRBD2 (6 bases each). The V end lost 7 bases, the J end lost 5 bases, and 8 bases lay between the germline ends. CDR1 and CDR2 from the germline V gene are ENHRY and SYGVKD. This CDR3 spans 11 amino acids. Written as DNA, the CDR3 is TGTGCCATCAAGGGGGGCGAGACCCAGTACTTC. Translated, it gives CAIKGGETQYF.

The table lists this clonotype with a few counts. The rearrangement joins TRBV2 to TRBJ1-3, with D hard to call. Trimming stripped 10 bases from V and 5 bases from J, with 18 bases between. This CDR3 is 14 amino acids long. Germline V CDR1 and CDR2: SNHLY, FYNNEI. This CDR3 reads CAIPLATRRNTIYF. Here the CDR3 DNA reads TGTGCCATCCCTCTCGCCACAAGACGAAACACCATATATTTT. Complete variable domain (other parts from reference TRBV2 and TRBJ1-3): EPEVTQTPSHQVTQMGQEVILRCVPISNHLYFYWYRQILGQKVEFLVSFYNNEISEKSEIFDDQFSVERPDGSNFTLKIRSTKLEDSAMYFCAIPLATRRNTIYFGEGSWLTVV.

This clonotype was observed a few times. The V call is TRBV19, the J call TRBJ1-1; possible D gene TRBD1, 5 bases. Germline V CDR1 and CDR2: LNHDA, SQIVND (reference sequence). The ends were cut back, 10 bases at V and 0 bases at J, with 15 bases in the middle. The CDR3 length is 14 residues. CDR3 sequence reads: CATYRQAMNTEAFF. The CDR3 DNA reads as TGTGCCACCTACAGGCAGGCGATGAACACTGAAGCTTTCTTT.

This clonotype appeared a few times. The chain employs TRBV19 and TRBJ1-2; D unclear. The CDR3 sequence is 13 residues long. Trimming removed 4 bases at V and 8 bases at J, with 14 bases between. The germline gives CDR1 LNHDA, CDR2 SQIVND (reference sequence). The CDR3: CASSKEGLGGYTF. CDR3 nucleotide sequence: TGTGCCAGTAGTAAGGAAGGCCTTGGGGGCTACACCTTC.

There are a few counts of this clonotype. The chain employs TRBV20-1 and TRBJ2-1, with a possible D match to TRBD1 (5 bases). CDR3 length: 12 amino acids. Trimming removed 3 bases from V and 6 bases from J, with 9 bases in between. Germline CDR1 and CDR2: DFQATT and SNEGSKA (reference sequence). The CDR3 nucleotides are TGCAGTGCTAGTGTAGGGGTCAATGAGCAGTTCTTC. It yields the protein CSASVGVNEQFF.

This clonotype occurred many times. The chain links TRBV28 to TRBJ1-1; 7 bases match TRBD1. The V gene's germline CDR1 is MDHEN and CDR2 SYDVKM. With 3 bases clipped from V and 3 bases from J, the junction kept 7 bases outside the gene matches. CDR3 length: 15 amino acids. CDR3 DNA sequence: TGTGCCAGCAGTTTGAGGGACAGAATTTACACTGAAGCTTTCTTT. Protein product: CASSLRDRIYTEAFF.

In this sample, this clonotype turned up many times. The V and J genes are TRBV12-3 or TRBV12-4 and TRBJ2-1; 12 bases fit TRBD2. The CDR3 totals 16 residues. The ends lost 5 bases at V and 4 bases at J; junction bases unmatched: 6. CDR3 residues: CASSGTGTSGYNEQFF. CDR3 DNA: TGTGCCAGCAGTGGCACCGGGACTAGCGGGTACAATGAGCAGTTCTTC.

This clonotype was counted a few times. V is TRBV11-2 and J is TRBJ2-7; perhaps TRBD2 as D (6 bases). Germline CDR1 reads SGHAT; CDR2 reads FQNNGV. The germline V and J ends were trimmed by 7 bases and 5 bases, with 15 bases remaining between them. CDR3 length: 13 residues. Here the CDR3 reads CASTRKWGDEQYF. Here the CDR3 DNA reads TGTGCCAGCACCCGAAAGTGGGGGGACGAGCAGTACTTC.